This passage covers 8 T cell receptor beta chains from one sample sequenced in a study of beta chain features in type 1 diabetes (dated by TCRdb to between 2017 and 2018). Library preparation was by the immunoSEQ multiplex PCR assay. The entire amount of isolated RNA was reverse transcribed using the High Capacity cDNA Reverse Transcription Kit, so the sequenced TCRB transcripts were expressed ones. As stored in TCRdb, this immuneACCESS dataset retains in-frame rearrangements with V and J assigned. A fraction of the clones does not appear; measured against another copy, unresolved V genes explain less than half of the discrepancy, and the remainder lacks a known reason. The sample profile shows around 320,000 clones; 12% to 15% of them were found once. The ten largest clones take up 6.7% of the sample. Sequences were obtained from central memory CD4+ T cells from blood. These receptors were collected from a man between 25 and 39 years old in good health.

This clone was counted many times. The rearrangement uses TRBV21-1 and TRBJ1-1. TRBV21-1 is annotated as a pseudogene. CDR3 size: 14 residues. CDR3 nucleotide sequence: TGTGCCAGCAGCAAAGCTGGGGGAAACACTGAAGCTTTCTTT. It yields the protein CASSKAGGNTEAFF.

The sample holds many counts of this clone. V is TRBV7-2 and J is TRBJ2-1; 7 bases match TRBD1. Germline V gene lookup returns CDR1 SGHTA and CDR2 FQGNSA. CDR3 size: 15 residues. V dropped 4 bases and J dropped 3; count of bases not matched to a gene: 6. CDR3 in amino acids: CASSSTGQSYNEQFF. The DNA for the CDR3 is TGTGCCAGCAGCTCTACGGGACAGAGCTACAATGAGCAGTTCTTC.

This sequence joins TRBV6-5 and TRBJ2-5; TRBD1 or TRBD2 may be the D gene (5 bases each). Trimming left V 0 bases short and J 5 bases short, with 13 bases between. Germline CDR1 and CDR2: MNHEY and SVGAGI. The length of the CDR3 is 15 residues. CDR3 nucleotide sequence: TGTGCCAGCAGTTACTCCGTTACAGGCGGGGAGACCCAGTACTTC. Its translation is CASSYSVTGGETQYF.

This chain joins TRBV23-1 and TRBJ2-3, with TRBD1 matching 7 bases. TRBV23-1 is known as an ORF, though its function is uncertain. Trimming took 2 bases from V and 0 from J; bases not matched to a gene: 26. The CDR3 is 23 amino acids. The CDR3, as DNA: TGCGCCAGCAGTCAACCCTCTGGACAGGTTCGAGGGTATGGAGAGCCTAGCACAGATACGCAGTATTTT. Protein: CASSQPSGQVRGYGEPSTDTQYF.

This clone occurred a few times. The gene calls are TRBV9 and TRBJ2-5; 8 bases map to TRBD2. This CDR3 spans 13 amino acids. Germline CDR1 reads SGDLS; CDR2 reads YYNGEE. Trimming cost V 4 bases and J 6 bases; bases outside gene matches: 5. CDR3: CASSKGLGQTQYF. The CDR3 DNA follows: TGTGCCAGCAGCAAGGGACTAGGACAGACCCAGTACTTC.

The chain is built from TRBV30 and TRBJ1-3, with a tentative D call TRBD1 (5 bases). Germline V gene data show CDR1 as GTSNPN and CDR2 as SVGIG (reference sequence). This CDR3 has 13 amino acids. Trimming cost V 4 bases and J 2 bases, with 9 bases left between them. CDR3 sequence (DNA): TGTGCCTGGATTGGGGCCGCTGGAAACACCATATATTTT. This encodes CAWIGAAGNTIYF.

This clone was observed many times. CDR3 DNA: TGTGCCAGCTCCGGGCCAGTCGCCTCGGGAAACACCATATATTTT. The encoded protein is CASSGPVASGNTIYF. The chain carries TRBV18 and TRBJ1-3; D gene ambiguous. The CDR3 extends over 15 amino acids. Trimming shortened V by 6 bases and J by 4 bases, and 16 bases separated the two germline ends. Germline assignment: CDR1 KGHSH and CDR2 LQKENI.

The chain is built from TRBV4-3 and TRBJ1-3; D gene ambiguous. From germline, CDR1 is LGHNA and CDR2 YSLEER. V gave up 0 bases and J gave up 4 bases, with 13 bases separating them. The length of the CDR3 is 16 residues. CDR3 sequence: CASSQDVKTTGNTIYF. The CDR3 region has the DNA TGCGCCAGCAGCCAAGACGTGAAGACCACCGGAAACACCATATATTTT.